This T cell receptor beta chain was profiled in a study of CXCR3-negative and CXCR3-positive naive CD8 T cells. Study observations and caveats: Higher TRB CDR3 hydrophobicity marked CXCR3-positive naive cells relative to CXCR3-negative naive cells.

This CDR3 is built from 16 residues. Concerning this clonotype: Its antigen is still unknown.

UMI-labeled 5' RACE TRB cDNA libraries were prepared from the cells. Reanalyzing the 5' RACE reads, TCRdb keeps one entry per CDR3 protein, without DNA. The specimen's table records 65,000 to 75,000 distinct CDR3 sequences. The TCR sequence derives from a human donor in good health. Some clones in this sample may be carry-over from other donors' samples. The V call is TRBV12-3 or TRBV12-4, the J call TRBJ2-2; TCRdb returns TRBD1, unconfirmable since there is no DNA. Sequenced input: naive CXCR3+ CD8+ T cells from blood. This sample's subset: CD45RO-CCR7+CD27+CD95- naive CD8+ T cells expressing CXCR3 (TNR3+). CDR3 in amino acids: CASSWVGIRVTGELFF.